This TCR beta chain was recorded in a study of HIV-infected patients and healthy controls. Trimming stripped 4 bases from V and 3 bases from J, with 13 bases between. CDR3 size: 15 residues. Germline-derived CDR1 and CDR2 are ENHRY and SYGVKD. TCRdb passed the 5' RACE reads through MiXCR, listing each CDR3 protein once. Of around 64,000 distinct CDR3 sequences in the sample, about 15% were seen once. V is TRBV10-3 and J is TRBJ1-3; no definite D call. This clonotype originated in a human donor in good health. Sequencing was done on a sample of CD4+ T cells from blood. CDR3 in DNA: TGTGCCATCAGTGCCTTCGGTGGAGGTGGAAACACCATATATTTT. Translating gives CAISAFGGGGNTIYF.